The 29 T cell receptor beta chains given below trace back to one sample, sequenced in a study of blood T cell repertoires in COVID-19 (TCRdb year 2020). The receptor library was made with the immunoSEQ multiplex PCR assay. Sourced from immuneACCESS, this table was stored by TCRdb with only in-frame sequences that have V and J called. A share of the clones is absent; for the studies checked, an unresolved V gene accounts for under half, and the remainder has no known explanation. In this sample the table shows about 120,000 clones, more than 75% of which occur a single time. The ten most abundant clones make up 3% to 4% of the sample. Sequencing was done on a sample of peripheral blood. The receptors derive from a man aged 55 to 70 with acute or convalescent COVID-19.

Here the CDR3 reads CASSPFRDSEAFF. CDR3 sequence (DNA): TGTGCCAGCAGCCCCTTCAGGGATTCTGAAGCTTTCTTT. The chain recombines TRBV7-8 with TRBJ1-1, with D perhaps TRBD1 (5 bases). The germline V gene encodes CDR1 SGHVS and CDR2 FQNEAQ. Trimming cost V 5 bases and J 6 bases, with 13 bases left between them. The CDR3 totals 13 residues.

The chain employs TRBV13 and TRBJ1-2; 8 bases line up with TRBD1. Germline V lookup: CDR1 PRHDT, CDR2 FYEKMQ (reference sequence). The CDR3 totals 14 residues. With 5 bases clipped from V and 2 bases from J, the junction kept 4 bases outside the gene matches. The CDR3 region has the DNA TGTGCCAGCAGCACCAGGGGGCGCAACTATGGCTACACCTTC. Its translation: CASSTRGRNYGYTF. Drawing the rest from reference TRBV13 and TRBJ1-2, the complete variable domain is AAGVIQSPRHLIKEKRETATLKCYPIPRHDTVYWYQQGPGQDPQFLISFYEKMQSDKGSIPDRFSAQQFSDYHSELNMSSLELGDSALYFCASSTRGRNYGYTFGSGTRLTVV.

V gene TRBV2 combines with J gene TRBJ2-5, with 11 bases fitting TRBD2. Germline loops: CDR1 SNHLY, CDR2 FYNNEI. CDR3 length: 15 amino acids. Trimming cost V 6 bases and J 2 bases; bases outside gene matches: 5. The CDR3 is CASRLRLAGQETQYF. The CDR3 DNA reads TGTGCCAGCAGGTTGCGACTAGCGGGGCAAGAGACCCAGTACTTC.

This chain links TRBV6-5 with TRBJ1-6; no reliable D call. With 6 bases removed from V and 4 bases from J, the gap between germline ends came to 10 bases. Germline CDR1 and CDR2: MNHEY and SVGAGI. This CDR3 contains 14 residues. CDR3 nucleotide sequence: TGTGCCAGCAGACCCGGGGATTATAATTCACCCCTCCACTTT. Translated, it gives CASRPGDYNSPLHF.

The J gene is TRBJ2-7, the V gene TRBV6-5; D remains ambiguous. Germline assignment: CDR1 MNHEY and CDR2 SVGAGI. The CDR3 runs 13 residues. The V and J ends lost 6 bases and 3 bases respectively, with 12 bases between them. CDR3 region: CASRGLGYYEQYF. In DNA, the CDR3 is TGTGCCAGCAGGGGTCTAGGCTACTACGAGCAGTACTTC.

This clone occurred once. The rearrangement joins TRBV27 to TRBJ2-7, with 8 bases aligning to TRBD1. Looked up from germline, CDR1 is MNHEY and CDR2 is SMNVEV (reference sequence). The length of the CDR3 is 14 residues. Trimming removed 3 bases from V and 2 bases from J; junction bases left unmatched: 3. In DNA, the CDR3 is TGTGCCAGCAGTTTTAACAGGGGGGCCTACGAGCAGTACTTC. The encoded protein is CASSFNRGAYEQYF.

The chain uses TRBV28 and TRBJ1-1; a weak D match, TRBD1 (6 bases). The CDR3 loop spans 14 amino acids. V lost 6 bases to trimming and J lost 5 bases, with 16 bases between them. Germline values: CDR1 MDHEN, CDR2 SYDVKM. CDR3 residues: CASRPGHPNTEAFF. The CDR3 DNA is TGTGCCAGCAGACCGGGACACCCGAATACTGAAGCTTTCTTT.

The chain recombines TRBV24-1 with TRBJ2-1; 15 bases are a match to TRBD2. The CDR3 loop spans 16 amino acids. V lost 2 bases, J lost 9 bases, and 4 bases stayed unmatched. Germline CDR1 is KGHDR and CDR2 is SFDVKD. CDR3 loop: CATSDWGLAGGGEQFF. The CDR3 DNA reads as TGTGCCACCAGTGATTGGGGACTAGCGGGAGGAGGTGAGCAGTTCTTC.

V usage is TRBV19 and J usage is TRBJ1-3; possibly TRBD1 for D (5 bases). V lost 6 bases and J 4 bases, leaving 13 bases between the germline ends. This CDR3 is built from 14 residues. Germline CDR1 reads LNHDA; CDR2 reads SQIVND (reference sequence). This CDR3 is CASRQGKDGNTIYF. Here the CDR3 DNA reads TGTGCCAGTAGGCAGGGAAAGGACGGAAACACCATATATTTT.

V gene TRBV7-2 combines with J gene TRBJ1-6; a weak D match, TRBD1 (5 bases). The V end was cut by 4 bases, the J end by 5 bases, with 12 bases between. The CDR3 has 15 residues. CDR1 is SGHTA, CDR2 FQGNSA, per germline. CDR3 nucleotide sequence: TGTGCCAGCAGCTGGTGGGGGGGGGATAATTCACCCCTCCACTTT. It translates to CASSWWGGDNSPLHF.

The chain uses TRBV7-9 and TRBJ2-1, with TRBD1 matching over 7 bases. The CDR3 loop spans 14 amino acids. Trimming cost V 5 bases and J 4 bases; bases outside gene matches: 5. Germline assignment: CDR1 SEHNR and CDR2 FQNEAQ (reference sequence). The CDR3 protein is CASSPGTAYNEQFF. In DNA form, the CDR3 reads TGTGCCAGCAGCCCCGGGACAGCTTACAATGAGCAGTTCTTC.

The rearrangement uses TRBV5-1 and TRBJ2-1; tentative D call: TRBD2 (5 bases). CDR1 is SGHRS, CDR2 YFSETQ, per germline. The V end was cut by 2 bases, the J end by 8 bases, with 17 bases between. The CDR3 contains 15 residues. Written as DNA, the CDR3 is TGCGCCAGCAGCTTCCAACGGGGAGAGGCGGATGAGCAGTTCTTC. Translation: CASSFQRGEADEQFF.

This clone was seen only a few times. V usage is TRBV24-1 and J usage is TRBJ1-5; tentatively, D is TRBD1 (5 bases). This CDR3 has 16 residues. The V gene's germline CDR1 is KGHDR and CDR2 SFDVKD. Trimming cost V 0 bases and J 0 bases, with 8 bases left between them. The CDR3 sequence is CATSDLQGPSNQPQHF. The CDR3 DNA sequence: TGTGCCACCAGTGATTTGCAGGGCCCTAGCAATCAGCCCCAGCATTTT.

The chain combines TRBV29-1 with TRBJ2-3; D call uncertain. V lost 3 bases and J lost 5, with 12 bases in between. The CDR3 extends over 13 amino acids. Germline V gives CDR1 SQVTM, CDR2 ANQGSEA. This CDR3 reads CSVETTALDTQYF. The CDR3 DNA reads TGCAGCGTTGAGACAACGGCCCTAGATACGCAGTATTTT.

The rearrangement links TRBV3-1 (or the pseudogene TRBV3-2) to TRBJ2-5; 7 nucleotides line up with TRBD2. This CDR3 is 15 amino acids long. Germline lookup yields CDR1 LGHDT and CDR2 YNNKEL (reference sequence). The J segment lost 7 bases and the V segment lost 0 bases, leaving 8 bases of the junction unmatched. The CDR3 is CASSQESSGRRTQYF. Written as DNA, the CDR3 is TGTGCCAGCAGCCAAGAGTCTAGCGGACGACGGACCCAGTACTTC.

Only one count was recorded for this clone. The CDR3 DNA reads TGTGCCAGCAGCTTAGCAGGGAGGGCTCAGAACACTGAAGCTTTCTTT. This gives the protein CASSLAGRAQNTEAFF. The gene calls are TRBV7-2 and TRBJ1-1; D is unclear. The V end lost 0 bases, the J end lost 1 base, and 12 bases lay between the germline ends. In germline, CDR1 is SGHTA, CDR2 FQGNSA. CDR3 length equals 16 residues.

The gene calls are TRBV7-2 and TRBJ2-7; 8 positions agree with TRBD2. The V segment lost 3 bases and the J segment 7 bases; nucleotides outside the gene matches: 14. Germline V gene data show CDR1 as SGHTA and CDR2 as FQGNSA. CDR3 length: 16 residues. The CDR3 bases are TGTGCCAGCAGCTTGGGGTCGGCTAGCGGGCAGGGGGAGCAGTACTTC. This codes for CASSLGSASGQGEQYF.

The genes are TRBV15 and TRBJ2-2; 7 bases line up with TRBD1. Germline V lookup: CDR1 LNHNV, CDR2 YYDKDF (reference sequence). V lost 0 bases and J lost 2; bases outside the gene matches: 3. This CDR3 region has 16 residues. The CDR3 DNA sequence: TGTGCCACCAGCAGAGAGTACAGGGGAAACACCGGGGAGCTGTTTTTT. Translating it yields CATSREYRGNTGELFF.

The V and J genes are TRBV11-1 and TRBJ1-1, with a weak D call TRBD1 (6 bases). The CDR3 contains 14 residues. Germline-derived CDR1 and CDR2 are SGHAT and FQDESV (reference sequence). Between the trimmed V and J ends, which lost 4 bases and 1 base, there was a span of 10 bases. Written as DNA, the CDR3 is TGTGCCAGCAGCTCGGACAGTGCGAACACTGAAGCTTTCTTT. Amino acids: CASSSDSANTEAFF.

This sequence joins TRBV7-9 and TRBJ1-2; maybe TRBD1 (6 bases). The V and J ends lost 6 bases and 7 bases respectively, with 15 bases between them. Germline loops: CDR1 SEHNR, CDR2 FQNEAQ (reference sequence). The CDR3 loop spans 13 amino acids. CDR3 DNA: TGTGCCAGCAGTAGACAGGAGTTCGGTGGCTACACCTTC. Translating gives CASSRQEFGGYTF.

The chain combines TRBV5-1 with TRBJ2-3; D is unresolved. CDR1 is SGHRS, CDR2 YFSETQ, per germline. V was cut by 2 bases and J by 5 bases, with 6 bases left in between. This CDR3 is built from 12 residues. CDR3: CASSLNLDTQYF. Written as DNA, the CDR3 is TGCGCCAGCAGCTTAAATCTAGATACGCAGTATTTT.

This clone was seen a handful of times. The chain combines TRBV11-2 with TRBJ1-1; D remains unclear. The length of the CDR3 is 12 residues. V gave up 0 bases and J gave up 7 bases, with 6 bases separating them. Germline CDR1 SGHAT, CDR2 FQNNGV. In DNA, the CDR3 is TGTGCCAGCAGCTTAGAAATCGGTGAAGCTTTCTTT. Translated: CASSLEIGEAFF.

This chain joins TRBV6-6 and TRBJ1-6, with D possibly matching TRBD1 (6 bases). Trimming took 0 bases from V and 7 from J, leaving 10 bases between them. Germline lookup yields CDR1 MNHNY and CDR2 SVGAGI (reference sequence). The CDR3 is 15 residues long. The CDR3 is CASSYSITGNSPLHF. The CDR3 nucleotides read TGTGCCAGCAGTTACTCGATTACAGGGAATTCACCCCTCCACTTT.

The gene calls are TRBV3-1 (or the pseudogene TRBV3-2) and TRBJ1-1; tentative D call: TRBD1 (5 bases). V gave up 4 bases and J gave up 2 bases, with 20 bases separating them. Germline loops: CDR1 LGHDT, CDR2 YNNKEL (reference sequence). CDR3 length: 17 amino acids. The CDR3 DNA follows: TGTGCCAGCAGCCGGCTGGGGGGAAAAGCCCCCAACACTGAAGCTTTCTTT. Protein product: CASSRLGGKAPNTEAFF.

This sequence joins TRBV7-9 and TRBJ1-4; 8 bases map to TRBD1. The CDR3 has 14 residues. Germline values: CDR1 SEHNR, CDR2 FQNEAQ (reference sequence). Trimming removed 3 bases from V and 8 bases from J; junction bases left unmatched: 5. The CDR3 nucleotides read TGTGCCAGCAGCTTGACAGGGGAGGGGGAAAAACTGTTTTTT. Translated: CASSLTGEGEKLFF.

V and J are TRBV28 and TRBJ2-7, with D possibly TRBD2 on 5 matching bases. Between the trimmed V and J ends, which lost 5 bases and 0 bases, there was a span of 17 bases. CDR1 and CDR2 (germline): MDHEN, SYDVKM. The CDR3 is 16 amino acids. The CDR3 loop reads CASSPVTPGISYEQYF. CDR3 sequence (DNA): TGTGCCAGCAGTCCGGTCACCCCGGGAATCTCCTACGAGCAGTACTTC.

This sequence joins TRBV19 and TRBJ1-1; TRBD1 matches 7 bases. After removal of 5 bases from V and 5 bases from J, the junction contained 5 bases not matched to a gene. The CDR3 consists of 13 residues. Per the germline V gene, CDR1 is LNHDA and CDR2 is SQIVND (reference sequence). The CDR3 region is CASSRDSGTEAFF. DNA of the CDR3: TGTGCCAGTAGTCGGGACAGCGGGACTGAAGCTTTCTTT. Full variable domain (missing parts from reference TRBV19 and TRBJ1-1): DGGITQSPKYLFRKEGQNVTLSCEQNLNHDAMYWYRQDPGQGLRLIYYSQIVNDFQKGDIAEGYSVSREKKESFPLTVTSAQKNPTAFYLCASSRDSGTEAFFGQGTRLTVV.

The chain is built from TRBV18 and TRBJ2-5; 7 nucleotides line up with TRBD1. CDR3 length: 13 amino acids. Germline assignment: CDR1 KGHSH and CDR2 LQKENI. V dropped 2 bases and J dropped 5; count of bases not matched to a gene: 2. CDR3 amino acids: CASSPLQGETQYF. The CDR3 nucleotides read TGTGCCAGCTCACCATTACAGGGGGAGACCCAGTACTTC.

The gene calls are TRBV6-5 and TRBJ2-7; maybe TRBD1 (6 bases). Germline-derived CDR1 and CDR2 are MNHEY and SVGAGI. Trimming pared 7 bases from V and 2 bases from J, leaving 15 bases between. This CDR3 comprises 14 residues. This chain's CDR3 is CASTLDRLAYEQYF. CDR3 in DNA: TGTGCCAGCACTCTAGACAGGCTTGCCTACGAGCAGTACTTC.